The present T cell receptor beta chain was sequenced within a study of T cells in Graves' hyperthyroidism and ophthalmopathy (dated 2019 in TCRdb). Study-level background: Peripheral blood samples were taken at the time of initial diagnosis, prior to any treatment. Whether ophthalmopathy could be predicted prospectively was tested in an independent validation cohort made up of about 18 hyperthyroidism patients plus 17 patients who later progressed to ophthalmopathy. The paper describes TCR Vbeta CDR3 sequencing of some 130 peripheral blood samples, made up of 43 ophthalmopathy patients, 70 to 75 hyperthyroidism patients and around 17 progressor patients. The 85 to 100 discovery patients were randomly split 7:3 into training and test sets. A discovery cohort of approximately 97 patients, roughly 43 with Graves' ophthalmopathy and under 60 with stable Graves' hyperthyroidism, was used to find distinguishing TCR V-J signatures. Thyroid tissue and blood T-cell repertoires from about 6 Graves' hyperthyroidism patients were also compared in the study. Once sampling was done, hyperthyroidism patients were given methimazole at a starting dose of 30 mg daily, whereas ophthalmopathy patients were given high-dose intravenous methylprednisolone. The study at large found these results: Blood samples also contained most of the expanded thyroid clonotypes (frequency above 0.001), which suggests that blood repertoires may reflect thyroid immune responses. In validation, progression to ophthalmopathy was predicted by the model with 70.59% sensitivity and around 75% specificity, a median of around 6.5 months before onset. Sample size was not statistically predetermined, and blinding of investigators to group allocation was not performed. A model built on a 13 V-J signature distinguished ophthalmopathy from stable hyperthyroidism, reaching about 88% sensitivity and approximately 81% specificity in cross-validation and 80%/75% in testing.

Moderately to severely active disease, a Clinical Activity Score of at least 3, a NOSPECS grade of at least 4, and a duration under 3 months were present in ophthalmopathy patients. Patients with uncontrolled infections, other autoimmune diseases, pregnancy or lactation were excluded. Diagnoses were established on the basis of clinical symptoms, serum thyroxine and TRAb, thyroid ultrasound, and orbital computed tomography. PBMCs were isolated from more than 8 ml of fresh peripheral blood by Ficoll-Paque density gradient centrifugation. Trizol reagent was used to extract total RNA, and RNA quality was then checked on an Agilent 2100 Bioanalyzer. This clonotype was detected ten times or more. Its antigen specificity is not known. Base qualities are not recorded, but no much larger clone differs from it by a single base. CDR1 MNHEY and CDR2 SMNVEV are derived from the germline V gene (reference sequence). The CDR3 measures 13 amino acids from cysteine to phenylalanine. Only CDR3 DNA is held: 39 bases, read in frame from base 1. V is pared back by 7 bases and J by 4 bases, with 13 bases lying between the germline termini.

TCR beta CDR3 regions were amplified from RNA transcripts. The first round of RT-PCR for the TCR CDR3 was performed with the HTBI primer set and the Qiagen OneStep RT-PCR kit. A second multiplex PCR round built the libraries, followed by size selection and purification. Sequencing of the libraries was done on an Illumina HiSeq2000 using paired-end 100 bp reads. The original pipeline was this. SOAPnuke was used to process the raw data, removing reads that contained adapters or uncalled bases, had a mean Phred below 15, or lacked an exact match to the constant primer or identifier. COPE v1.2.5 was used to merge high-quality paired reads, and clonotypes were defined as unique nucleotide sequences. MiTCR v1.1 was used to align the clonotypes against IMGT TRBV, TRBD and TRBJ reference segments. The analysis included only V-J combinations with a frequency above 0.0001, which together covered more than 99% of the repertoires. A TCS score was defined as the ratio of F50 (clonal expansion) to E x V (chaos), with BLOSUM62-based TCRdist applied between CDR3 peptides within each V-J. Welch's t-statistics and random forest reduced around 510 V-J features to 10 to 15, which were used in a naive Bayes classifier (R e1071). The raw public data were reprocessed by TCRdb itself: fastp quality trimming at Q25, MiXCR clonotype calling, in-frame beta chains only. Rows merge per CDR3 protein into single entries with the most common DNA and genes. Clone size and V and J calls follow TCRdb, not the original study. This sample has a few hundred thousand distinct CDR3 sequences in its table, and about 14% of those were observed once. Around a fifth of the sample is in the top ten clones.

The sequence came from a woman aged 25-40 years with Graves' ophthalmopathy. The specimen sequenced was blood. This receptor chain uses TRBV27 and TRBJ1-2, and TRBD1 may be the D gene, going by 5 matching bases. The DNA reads TGTGCCAGCAAGGAAGGAGGGGCCTATGGCTACACCTTC. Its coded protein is CASKEGGAYGYTF.